Below are 25 T cell receptor beta chains sequenced from a single sample in a study of control samples from healthy donors and cancer patients. Assay: immunoSEQ multiplex PCR; the TCRdb copy retains only in-frame clones and omits some. Of tens of thousands of clones in the sample, 70% to 80% are singletons; the top ten hold about 20%. Input material: PBMCs. The receptor source for this set is a man aged 55-75 years with head and neck cancer.

V is TRBV30 and J is TRBJ2-3; a weak D match, TRBD2 (6 bases). Germline V CDR1 and CDR2: GTSNPN, SVGIG (reference sequence). Trimming shortened V by 3 bases and J by 4 bases, and 14 bases separated the two germline ends. The CDR3 has 14 residues. The CDR3 here is CAWRGVGGADTQYF. The CDR3 DNA sequence: TGTGCCTGGAGGGGGGTCGGCGGGGCAGATACGCAGTATTTT.

The chain recombines TRBV18 with TRBJ1-6, with 10 nucleotides matching TRBD1. The CDR3 runs 16 residues. Per germline, CDR1 KGHSH and CDR2 LQKENI. V lost 3 bases and J lost 6; bases outside the gene matches: 5. DNA of the CDR3: TGTGCCAGCTCACCGGGACAGGGGTCCCTTAATTCACCCCTCCACTTT. Protein product: CASSPGQGSLNSPLHF.

The chain links TRBV12-3 or TRBV12-4 to TRBJ2-7; D remains unclear. V was shortened by 3 bases and J by 4 bases, with 4 bases between the two germline ends. The CDR3 runs to 11 residues. For the CDR3, the DNA is TGTGCCAGCAGTTTTGGTTACGAGCAGTACTTC. Translation gives CASSFGYEQYF.

On this clone itself: One end of the junction fails to match germline, which may point to a read error. Distinct nucleotide sequences in the sample also encode this CDR3. This chain uses TRBV5-4 with TRBJ1-1; TRBD1 aligns across 7 bases. This CDR3 has 13 residues. Germline V gene data show CDR1 as SGHNT and CDR2 as YYREEE (reference sequence). This CDR3 is CASSTGTVTEAFF. The CDR3 nucleotides read TGTGCCAGCAGCACCGGGACAGTCACTGAGGCTTTCTTT.

This clone turned up a few times. The chain employs TRBV5-1 and TRBJ2-5; TRBD1 aligns across 10 bases. The CDR3 length is 16 residues. CDR1 SGHRS and CDR2 YFSETQ come from the germline V gene. The trim removed 2 bases at V and 3 bases at J, leaving 7 bases unmatched. The CDR3 protein is CASSFLPGQGKETQYF. In nucleotides, the CDR3 is TGCGCCAGCAGCTTCCTGCCGGGACAGGGGAAAGAGACCCAGTACTTC.

This chain links TRBV19 with TRBJ1-1; the D is unclear. CDR1 LNHDA and CDR2 SQIVND come from the germline V gene (reference sequence). V gave up 3 bases and J gave up 1 base, with 6 bases separating them. The CDR3 is 13 amino acids. CDR3 amino acids: CASSMTSNTEAFF. The CDR3 nucleotides read TGTGCCAGTAGTATGACGTCGAACACTGAAGCTTTCTTT.

The gene calls are TRBV28 and TRBJ1-3, with D maybe TRBD1 (5 bases). The germline CDR1 and CDR2 sequences are MDHEN and SYDVKM. V dropped 7 bases and J dropped 2 bases, with 12 bases sitting between them. The CDR3 runs to 14 residues. Here the CDR3 DNA reads TGTGCCAGCACCCCTCGCAGGGCTGGAAACACCATATATTTT. The encoded protein is CASTPRRAGNTIYF.

V gene TRBV18 combines with J gene TRBJ2-7, with 7 bases lining up with TRBD1. Trimming removed 1 base from V and 2 bases from J; junction bases left unmatched: 5. Per the germline V gene, CDR1 is KGHSH and CDR2 is LQKENI. The CDR3 length is 15 residues. In nucleotides, the CDR3 is TGTGCCAGCTCACCACAGGACAGGTTAGCCTACGAGCAGTACTTC. Its translation is CASSPQDRLAYEQYF.

This clone occurred a few times. This chain links TRBV4-3 with TRBJ1-1; 9 nucleotides match TRBD1. The CDR3 consists of 16 residues. Trimming removed 3 bases from V and 3 bases from J; junction bases left unmatched: 8. CDR1 LGHNA and CDR2 YSLEER come from the germline V gene. In DNA form, the CDR3 reads TGCGCCAGCAGCCAGTCCCTGACAGGGGGAGACACTGAAGCTTTCTTT. Amino acids: CASSQSLTGGDTEAFF.

V and J are TRBV4-2 and TRBJ2-6; no clear D gene. The ends were cut back, 2 bases at V and 0 bases at J, with 5 bases in the middle. This CDR3 comprises 15 residues. Germline CDR1 is LGHNA and CDR2 is YNFKEQ. The CDR3 region has the DNA TGTGCCAGCAGCCAAATTATCTCTGGGGCCAACGTCCTGACTTTC. The encoded protein is CASSQIISGANVLTF.

This chain joins TRBV6-5 and TRBJ2-1; no clear D gene. Germline loops: CDR1 MNHEY, CDR2 SVGAGI. Trimming removed 8 bases from V and 5 bases from J, with 16 bases in between. CDR3 length: 14 residues. CDR3 sequence (DNA): TGTGCCAGCGCCCTATCGACGCTCAACAATGAGCAGTTCTTC. It yields the protein CASALSTLNNEQFF.

This chain connects TRBV6-5 to TRBJ2-1; D is uncertain. This CDR3 has 11 residues. Germline lookup yields CDR1 MNHEY and CDR2 SVGAGI. Trimming removed 8 bases at V and 4 bases at J, with 6 bases between. The CDR3 protein is CASLFYNEQFF. In DNA, the CDR3 is TGTGCCAGCCTCTTTTACAATGAGCAGTTCTTC.

This chain joins TRBV3-1 (or the pseudogene TRBV3-2) and TRBJ2-2, with 9 bases fitting TRBD1. The CDR3 is 19 residues long. Germline trimming cut 4 bases from V and 4 bases from J; bases unmatched to any gene: 16. The germline V gene encodes CDR1 LGHDT and CDR2 YNNKEL (reference sequence). The CDR3 sequence is CASSRYPTRDRVTTGELFF. The CDR3 region has the DNA TGTGCCAGCAGCCGTTATCCTACAAGGGACAGGGTGACCACCGGGGAGCTGTTTTTT.

In this sample, this clone turned up a few times. Other DNA sequences of this sample code for an identical CDR3. The V gene is TRBV7-3, the J gene TRBJ2-7, with 7 bases fitting TRBD1. This CDR3 is 14 amino acids long. Trimming removed 5 bases from V and 2 bases from J; junction bases left unmatched: 6. Germline loops: CDR1 SGHTA, CDR2 FQGTGA. CDR3 DNA: TGTGCCAGCAGCCCCCCGGGACAGCCCTACGAGCAGTACTTC. It encodes CASSPPGQPYEQYF.

The chain links TRBV18 to TRBJ1-1; D gene unclear. The germline gives CDR1 KGHSH, CDR2 LQKENI. CDR3 length: 14 residues. Trimming stripped 6 bases from V and 1 base from J, with 12 bases between. The CDR3 reads CASSPYPQNTEAFF. The CDR3 DNA follows: TGTGCCAGCTCCCCTTACCCTCAGAACACTGAAGCTTTCTTT.

This clone has just a few counts. The V gene is TRBV5-1, the J gene TRBJ1-1; the D is unclear. The length of the CDR3 is 15 residues. Trimming stripped 0 bases from V and 0 bases from J, with 9 bases between. CDR1 is SGHRS, CDR2 YFSETQ, per germline. For the CDR3, the DNA is TGCGCCAGCAGCTTGGCCGCGACACTGAACACTGAAGCTTTCTTT. Protein product: CASSLAATLNTEAFF. The complete variable domain, with remaining parts taken from reference TRBV5-1 and TRBJ1-1, reads KAGVTQTPRYLIKTRGQQVTLSCSPISGHRSVSWYQQTPGQGLQFLFEYFSETQRNKGNFPGRFSGRQFSNSRSEMNVSTLELGDSALYLCASSLAATLNTEAFFGQGTRLTVV.

The chain joins TRBV28 to TRBJ2-3; D not certain. Deletions cut 7 bases from V and 4 bases from J, with 12 bases between. Germline CDR1 reads MDHEN; CDR2 reads SYDVKM. This CDR3 comprises 13 residues. CDR3 amino acids: CASIGEGSDTQYF. CDR3 DNA: TGTGCCAGCATAGGAGAAGGGTCAGATACGCAGTATTTT.

The genes are TRBV28 and TRBJ1-2; D ambiguous. From germline, CDR1 is MDHEN and CDR2 SYDVKM. The CDR3 runs 12 residues. Trimming removed 4 bases at V and 1 base at J, with 4 bases between. CDR3 coding DNA: TGTGCCAGCAGTTACCTTAACTATGGCTACACCTTC. This encodes CASSYLNYGYTF.

The chain links TRBV4-2 to TRBJ2-7, with a possible D match to TRBD1 (6 bases). The CDR3 extends over 15 amino acids. The germline gives CDR1 LGHNA, CDR2 YNFKEQ. Trimming took off 3 bases at V and 5 bases at J, with 17 bases between the two ends. DNA for the CDR3: TGTGCCAGCAGCCACTTAACTCAGGGGAGCAACGAGCAGTACTTC. It codes for CASSHLTQGSNEQYF.

The chain carries TRBV7-2 and TRBJ1-6, with TRBD1 as a possible D gene (5 bases). In germline, CDR1 is SGHTA, CDR2 FQGNSA. V gave up 1 base and J gave up 8 bases, with 12 bases separating them. CDR3 length: 15 residues. The CDR3 spells CASSLVQGVDSPLHF. The CDR3 DNA reads TGTGCCAGCAGCTTAGTCCAGGGCGTGGATTCACCCCTCCACTTT.

J is TRBJ2-1 and V is TRBV11-2; 9 bases agree with TRBD2. The CDR3 has 17 residues. V shed 2 bases and J 2 bases; nucleotides not matched to a gene: 7. CDR1 is SGHAT and CDR2 is FQNNGV in the germline V gene. CDR3: CASSLSRGGRAYNEQFF. Written as DNA, the CDR3 is TGTGCCAGCAGCTTAAGTAGAGGCGGGAGGGCCTACAATGAGCAGTTCTTC. The variable domain in full, with the rest retrieved from reference TRBV11-2 and TRBJ2-1, is EAGVAQSPRYKIIEKRQSVAFWCNPISGHATLYWYQQILGQGPKLLIQFQNNGVVDDSQLPKDRFSAERLKGVDSTLKIQPAKLEDSAVYLCASSLSRGGRAYNEQFFGPGTRLTVL.

The chain employs TRBV7-2 and TRBJ2-7; 7 positions agree with TRBD1. This CDR3 contains 14 residues. Germline trimming cut 6 bases from V and 2 bases from J; bases unmatched to any gene: 7. Germline assignment: CDR1 SGHTA and CDR2 FQGNSA. The CDR3 reads CASRGPGQPYEQYF. The CDR3 region has the DNA TGTGCCAGCAGGGGGCCGGGACAGCCCTACGAGCAGTACTTC.

The chain joins TRBV7-2 to TRBJ1-3, with D perhaps TRBD1 (6 bases). Per the germline V gene, CDR1 is SGHTA and CDR2 is FQGNSA. The germline V and J ends were trimmed by 5 bases and 4 bases, with 15 bases remaining between them. The CDR3 has 15 amino acids. The DNA of the CDR3 is TGTGCCAGCAGCAGTAGGGGGGGAGGAGGAAACACCATATATTTT. This translates into CASSSRGGGGNTIYF.

The chain employs TRBV19 and TRBJ1-3; 8 positions match TRBD1. This CDR3 spans 18 amino acids. Looked up from germline, CDR1 is LNHDA and CDR2 is SQIVND (reference sequence). V lost 3 bases and J lost 0; bases outside the gene matches: 10. CDR3 in DNA: TGTGCCAGTAGTATTGGCAGGGGGCTACCGTTCTCTGGAAACACCATATATTTT. Its translation is CASSIGRGLPFSGNTIYF.

The chain joins TRBV6-2 or TRBV6-3 to TRBJ2-5; no clear D. This CDR3 has 14 residues. V was pared by 2 bases and J by 1 base, with 8 bases between. CDR1 and CDR2 (germline): MNHEY, SVGEGT. The DNA for the CDR3 is TGTGCCAGCAGTTACGCGATGGGCCAAGAGACCCAGTACTTC. It specifies CASSYAMGQETQYF.